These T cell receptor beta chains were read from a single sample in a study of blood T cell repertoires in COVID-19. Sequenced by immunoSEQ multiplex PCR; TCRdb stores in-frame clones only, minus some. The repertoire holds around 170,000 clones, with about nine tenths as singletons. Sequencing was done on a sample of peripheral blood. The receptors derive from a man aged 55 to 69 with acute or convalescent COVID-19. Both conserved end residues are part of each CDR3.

CDR3aa: CASSLDRARYNEQFF
j_gene: TRBJ2-1
v_gene: TRBV5-6

CDR3aa: CASGLYGLQETQYF
j_gene: TRBJ2-5
v_gene: TRBV12-5

CDR3aa: CASSNRGGGYGYTF
j_gene: TRBJ1-2
v_gene: TRBV2

CDR3aa: CATSDSGTETNYGYTF
j_gene: TRBJ1-2
v_gene: TRBV24-1

CDR3aa: CATFPTGRTEAFF
j_gene: TRBJ1-1
v_gene: TRBV19

CDR3aa: CASSLIGGRMNTEAFF
j_gene: TRBJ1-1
v_gene: TRBV5-6

CDR3aa: CASSLRGTYGYTF
j_gene: TRBJ1-2
v_gene: TRBV3-1/TRBV3-2

CDR3aa: CASSVSSGGPLRTDTQYF
j_gene: TRBJ2-3
v_gene: TRBV9

CDR3aa: CASTLGRGQYGYTF
j_gene: TRBJ1-2
v_gene: TRBV28

CDR3aa: CASSIPGSTTEAFF
j_gene: TRBJ1-1
v_gene: TRBV19

CDR3aa: CASSATGMNTEAFF
j_gene: TRBJ1-1
v_gene: TRBV11-2

CDR3aa: CASSVGTGNQPQHF
j_gene: TRBJ1-5
v_gene: TRBV2

CDR3aa: CATSRRDSYGYTF
j_gene: TRBJ1-2
v_gene: TRBV15

CDR3aa: CASSWGLANGEQFF
j_gene: TRBJ2-1
v_gene: TRBV7-8

CDR3aa: CSVVQGNPAYEQYF
j_gene: TRBJ2-7
v_gene: TRBV29-1

CDR3aa: CASSQTETNEKLFF
j_gene: TRBJ1-4
v_gene: TRBV18

CDR3aa: CSVEVSQNTEAFF
j_gene: TRBJ1-1
v_gene: TRBV29-1

CDR3aa: CASSLAFAGAVVHF
j_gene: TRBJ1-6
v_gene: TRBV7-2

CDR3aa: CASSPTTGADEQFF
j_gene: TRBJ2-1
v_gene: TRBV18

CDR3aa: CASRGRGTDEQYF
j_gene: TRBJ2-7
v_gene: TRBV25-1

CDR3aa: CASSQLDRGWGGELFF
j_gene: TRBJ2-2
v_gene: TRBV27

CDR3aa: CASSRQDSFTDTQYF
j_gene: TRBJ2-3
v_gene: TRBV5-5